This T cell receptor (beta chain) is from a study of identifying expanded T cells in peripheral blood. As concerns this clone: Its antigen is undetermined.

Study results and limitations: Across healthy donors, higher total template counts meant significantly greater approximately two-week count variance.

Libraries were prepared by immunoSEQ multiplex PCR; TCRdb keeps only in-frame clonotypes and omits some of them. The profile shows over 100,000 clones, about 87% of them singletons. Collection occurred without any documented infections or immune events in donors. CDR3 length equals 17 residues. The V gene's germline CDR1 is SNHLY and CDR2 FYNNEI. Losses at the gene ends were 1 base for V and 2 bases for J; bases not matched to a gene: 4. Sequences were obtained from blood. The rearrangement uses TRBV2 and TRBJ2-3; 12 positions match TRBD2. This TCR derives from a person aged 18-70 years in good health. The CDR3 sequence is CASSEGLAGDLTDTQYF. Here the CDR3 DNA reads TGTGCCAGCAGTGAAGGACTAGCGGGAGACCTCACAGATACGCAGTATTTT.